This TCR beta chain was captured in a study of CD8+ T cells in alopecia areata. Treatment specified: oral pan-JAK inhibitor, 5-10 mg twice daily. Peripheral blood, together with lesional scalp punch biopsies, was collected from alopecia areata patients. On this clone itself: Its antigen remains unknown.

Study results and limitations: Tofacitinib produced a significant decrease in scalp clonality and in expanded CD8+ clones among the top 100. Many expanded lesional clones stayed in scalp and blood while on tofacitinib. Researchers report lesional scalp, most notably alopecia totalis/universalis, outstripped normal scalp in clonality.

Per the germline V gene, CDR1 is SGHDT and CDR2 is YYEEEE. The CDR3 is 16 residues long. Losses at the gene ends were 5 bases for V and 1 base for J; bases not matched to a gene: 4. In each case, RNA was isolated and then reverse transcribed into cDNA as the sequencing template. The repertoire was sequenced with immunoSEQ multiplex PCR; TCRdb's copy has only in-frame clones and lacks some. In the table there are about 110,000 clones, approximately 54% of which are singletons. The V gene is TRBV5-6, the J gene TRBJ2-2, with 11 bases that match TRBD2. This sequence originates from a human donor with alopecia areata. The starting material was CD8+ T cells sorted from blood, obtained at week 24, from a patient treated with tofacitinib. The CDR3 DNA sequence: TGTGCCAGCAGGCCCGGGACTAGCGGGAACACCGGGGAGCTGTTTTTT. It is translated as CASRPGTSGNTGELFF.